This TCR beta chain was documented in a study of molecular identifiers for immune sequencing clone quantification. Whole-study findings and limits: One cell's worth of spiked Jurkat TCR RNA was reportedly detectable among about a million naive cells.

Comment on this clonotype: The antigen remains unidentified.

TCRdb re-called the PCR reads through MiXCR, storing one row per CDR3 protein. This sample has under 600,000 distinct CDR3 sequences, with about a fifth found just once. V shed 3 bases and J shed 8 bases, with 13 bases lying between them. The germline V gene encodes CDR1 LNHDA and CDR2 SQIVND (reference sequence). The CDR3 spans 13 residues. This clonotype was sampled from a human donor in good health. Some libraries in this study had Jurkat cell RNA spiked in. V gene TRBV19 combines with J gene TRBJ1-2; no firm D call. Sequencing was done on a sample of naive CD8+ T cells from blood, with Jurkat cell RNA spiked in. The sample's subset: FACS-sorted CD8+CD4-CCR7+CD45RA+ naive T cells. The CDR3 sequence: CASSIGILDGYTF. In DNA form, the CDR3 reads TGTGCCAGTAGTATTGGCATTCTTGACGGCTACACCTTC.